The T cell receptor beta chain described here comes from a study of CD8+CD57+ T cells in acquired aplastic anemia. Study at large: CD4+ and CD8+ cells, once sorted, gave DNA averaging around 3.4 ug.

In this sample, this clonotype turned up many times. The germline CDR1 and CDR2 sequences are SQVTM and ANQGSEA. The CDR3 length is 13 residues. Trimming removed 3 bases at V and 2 bases at J, with 10 bases between. Sequencing was done on patients that had shown CD8+CD57+ cell expansion by flow cytometry. Patients had not yet gotten any therapy when their blood was taken for sampling. Both TCR beta VDJ combination and CDR3 sequence profiling were carried out. Genomic DNA was the template for this profiling. Using its own MiXCR run on the reads, TCRdb lists one record per CDR3 protein. This table holds roughly 160,000 distinct CDR3 sequences, 40% to 55% found once.

This receptor was identified in a human donor with aplastic anemia. Input material: sorted CD4+, CD8+, or CD8+CD57+ T cells (not recorded which) from PBMCs. The rearrangement uses TRBV29-1 and TRBJ1-2; no firm D call. CDR3 amino acids: CSVEGPTNYGYTF. CDR3 nucleotide sequence: TGCAGCGTTGAGGGTCCGACCAACTATGGCTACACCTTC.